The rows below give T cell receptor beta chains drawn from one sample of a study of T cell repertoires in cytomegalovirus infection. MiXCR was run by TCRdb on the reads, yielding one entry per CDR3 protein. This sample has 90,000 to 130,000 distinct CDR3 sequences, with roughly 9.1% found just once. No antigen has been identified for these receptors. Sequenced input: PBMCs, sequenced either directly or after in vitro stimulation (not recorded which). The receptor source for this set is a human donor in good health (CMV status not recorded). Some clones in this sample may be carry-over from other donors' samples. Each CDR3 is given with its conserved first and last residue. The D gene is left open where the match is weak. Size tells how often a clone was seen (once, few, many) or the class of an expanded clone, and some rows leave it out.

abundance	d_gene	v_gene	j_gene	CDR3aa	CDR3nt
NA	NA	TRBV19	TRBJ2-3	CASSSLADTQYF	TGTGCCAGTAGTAGCCTCGCAGATACGCAGTATTTT
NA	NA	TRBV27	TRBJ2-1	CASSLDWGSYNEQFF	TGTGCCAGCAGTCTCGACTGGGGATCCTACAATGAGCAGTTCTTC
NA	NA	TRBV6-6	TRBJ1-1	CASSYYVTGNTEAFF	TGTGCCAGCAGTTACTATGTGACAGGGAACACTGAAGCTTTCTTT
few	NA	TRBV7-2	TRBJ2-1	CASSLQEGRYNEQFF	TGTGCCAGCAGCTTACAGGAGGGCCGGTACAATGAGCAGTTCTTC
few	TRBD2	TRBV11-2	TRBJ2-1	CASSSLWTSGLNEQFF	TGTGCCAGCAGTAGCCTGTGGACTAGCGGACTCAATGAGCAGTTCTTC
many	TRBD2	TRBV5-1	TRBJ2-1	CASSLAGVSYNEQFF	TGTGCCAGCAGCTTAGCGGGAGTATCCTACAATGAGCAGTTCTTC
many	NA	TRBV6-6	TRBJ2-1	CASSRHLVLNEQFF	TGTGCCAGCAGCAGACACCTCGTCCTCAATGAGCAGTTCTTC
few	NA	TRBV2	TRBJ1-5	CASSAELEWDFSNQPQHF	TGTGCCAGCAGTGCAGAGCTAGAATGGGACTTTAGCAATCAGCCCCAGCATTTT
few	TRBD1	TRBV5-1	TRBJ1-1	CASSSAGTGNTEAFF	TGCGCCAGCAGCTCCGCCGGGACAGGGAACACTGAAGCTTTCTTT
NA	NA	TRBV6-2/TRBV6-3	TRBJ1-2	CASSSDEIYGYTF	TGTGCCAGCAGCTCGGACGAGATCTATGGCTACACCTTC